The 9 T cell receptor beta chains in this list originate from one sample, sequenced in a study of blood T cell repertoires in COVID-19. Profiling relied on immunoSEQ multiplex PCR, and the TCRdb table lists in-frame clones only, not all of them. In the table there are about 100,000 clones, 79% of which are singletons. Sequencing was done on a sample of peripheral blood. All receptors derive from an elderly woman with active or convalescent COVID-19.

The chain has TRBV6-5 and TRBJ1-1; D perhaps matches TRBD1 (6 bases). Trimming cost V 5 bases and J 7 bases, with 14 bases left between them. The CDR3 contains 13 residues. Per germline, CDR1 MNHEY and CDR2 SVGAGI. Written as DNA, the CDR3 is TGTGCCAGCAGTACGTCAGGGGAGGGTGAAGCTTTCTTT. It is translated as CASSTSGEGEAFF.

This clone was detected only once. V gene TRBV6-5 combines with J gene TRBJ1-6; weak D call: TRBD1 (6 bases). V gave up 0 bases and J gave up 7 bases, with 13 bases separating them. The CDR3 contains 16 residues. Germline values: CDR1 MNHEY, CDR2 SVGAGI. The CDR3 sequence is CASSYSTATGNSPLHF. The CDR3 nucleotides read TGTGCCAGCAGTTACTCGACGGCGACAGGCAATTCACCCCTCCACTTT.

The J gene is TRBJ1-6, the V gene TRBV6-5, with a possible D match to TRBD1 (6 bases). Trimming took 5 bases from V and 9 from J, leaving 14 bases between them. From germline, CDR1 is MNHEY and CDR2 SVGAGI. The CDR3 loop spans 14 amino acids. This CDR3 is CASSLQGKGSPLHF. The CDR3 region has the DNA TGTGCCAGCAGTCTCCAGGGGAAGGGTTCACCCCTCCACTTT.

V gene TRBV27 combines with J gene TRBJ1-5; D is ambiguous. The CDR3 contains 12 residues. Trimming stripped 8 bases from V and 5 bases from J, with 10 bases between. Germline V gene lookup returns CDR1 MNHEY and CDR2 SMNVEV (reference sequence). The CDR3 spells CASGNLDQPQHF. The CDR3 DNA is TGTGCCAGCGGTAACTTGGATCAGCCCCAGCATTTT.

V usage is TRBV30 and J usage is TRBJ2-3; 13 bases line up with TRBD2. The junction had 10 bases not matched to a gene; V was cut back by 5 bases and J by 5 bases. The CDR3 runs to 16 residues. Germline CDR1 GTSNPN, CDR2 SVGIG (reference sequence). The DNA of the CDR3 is TGTGCCTGGGGAGTCGTCGGACTAGCGGGAGAAGATACGCAGTATTTT. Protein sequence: CAWGVVGLAGEDTQYF.

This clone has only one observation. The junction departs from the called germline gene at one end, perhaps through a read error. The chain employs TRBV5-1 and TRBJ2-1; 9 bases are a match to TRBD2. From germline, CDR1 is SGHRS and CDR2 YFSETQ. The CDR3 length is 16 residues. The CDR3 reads CASSFGLAGSYNEQFF. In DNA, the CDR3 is TGTGCCAGCAGCTTCGGTCTAGCGGGATCCTACAATGAGCAGTTCTTC. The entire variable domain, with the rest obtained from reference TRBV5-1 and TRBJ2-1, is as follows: KAGVTQTPRYLIKTRGQQVTLSCSPISGHRSVSWYQQTPGQGLQFLFEYFSETQRNKGNFPGRFSGRQFSNSRSEMNVSTLELGDSALYLCASSFGLAGSYNEQFFGPGTRLTVL.

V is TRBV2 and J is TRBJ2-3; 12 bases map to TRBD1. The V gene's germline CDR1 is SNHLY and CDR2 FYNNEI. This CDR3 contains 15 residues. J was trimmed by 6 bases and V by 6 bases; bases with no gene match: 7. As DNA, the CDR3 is TGTGCCAGCAGGAGGGACAGGGGGCCATCGGATACGCAGTATTTT. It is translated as CASRRDRGPSDTQYF. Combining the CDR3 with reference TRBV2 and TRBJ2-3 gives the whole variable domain EPEVTQTPSHQVTQMGQEVILRCVPISNHLYFYWYRQILGQKVEFLVSFYNNEISEKSEIFDDQFSVERPDGSNFTLKIRSTKLEDSAMYFCASRRDRGPSDTQYFGPGTRLTVL.

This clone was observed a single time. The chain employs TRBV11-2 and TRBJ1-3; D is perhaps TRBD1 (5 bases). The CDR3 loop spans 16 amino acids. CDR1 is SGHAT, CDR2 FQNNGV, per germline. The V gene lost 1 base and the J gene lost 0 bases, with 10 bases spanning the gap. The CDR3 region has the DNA TGTGCCAGCAGCTTAGCCAGGGTAATCTCTGGAAACACCATATATTTT. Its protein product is CASSLARVISGNTIYF.

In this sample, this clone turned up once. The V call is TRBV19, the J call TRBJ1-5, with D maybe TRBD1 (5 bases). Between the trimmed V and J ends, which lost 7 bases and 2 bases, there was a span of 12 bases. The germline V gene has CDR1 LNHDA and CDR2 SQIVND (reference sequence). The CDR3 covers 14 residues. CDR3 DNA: TGTGCCAGTACCTCCGGGGGGGGCAATCAGCCCCAGCATTTT. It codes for CASTSGGGNQPQHF.